A single sample gave rise to the 13 T cell receptor beta chains below, sequenced in a study of shared clonotypes between healthy human individuals (dated by TCRdb to the early 2020s). Libraries came from the immunoSEQ multiplex PCR assay. TCRdb carries this immuneACCESS record with in-frame sequences only. Its versions omit some clonotypes, under half of them owing to an unresolved V gene in the studies checked, with the rest unexplained. The sample contains 2.5 million or so clones, around 90% of them found a single time. Over 0.12% of the sample rests with the top ten. Sample: naive CD4+ T cells sorted from blood. The cell subset or site label for this specimen denotes: CD45RA+ positively selected. The receptors derive from a young man in good health.

A single count supports this clone. The V call is TRBV5-5, the J call TRBJ1-1; weak D call: TRBD1 (6 bases). CDR3 length: 13 amino acids. Trimming stripped 5 bases from V and 4 bases from J, with 12 bases between. Looked up from germline, CDR1 is SGHKS and CDR2 is YYEKEE (reference sequence). The CDR3 reads CASRQTGSTEAFF. CDR3 nucleotide sequence: TGTGCCAGCAGACAAACAGGGAGCACTGAAGCTTTCTTT.

The chain employs TRBV5-1 and TRBJ2-5, with D hard to call. CDR1 SGHRS and CDR2 YFSETQ come from the germline V gene. Trimming stripped 2 bases from V and 2 bases from J, with 10 bases between. CDR3 length: 14 amino acids. CDR3 in DNA: TGCGCCAGCAGCTTACCACCCACTCAAGAGACCCAGTACTTC. This codes for CASSLPPTQETQYF.

This chain uses TRBV5-4 with TRBJ1-3; 8 bases map to TRBD1. The V segment lost 4 bases and the J segment 0 bases; nucleotides outside the gene matches: 6. Germline CDR1 is SGHNT and CDR2 is YYREEE (reference sequence). The length of the CDR3 is 16 residues. The CDR3 loop is CASSQDRASSGNTIYF. The CDR3 DNA is TGTGCCAGCAGCCAGGACAGGGCGAGCTCTGGAAACACCATATATTTT. The whole variable domain, filled in from reference TRBV5-4 and TRBJ1-3, reads ETGVTQSPTHLIKTRGQQVTLRCSSQSGHNTVSWYQQALGQGPQFIFQYYREEENGRGNFPPRFSGLQFPNYSSELNVNALELDDSALYLCASSQDRASSGNTIYFGEGSWLTVV.

The V gene is TRBV30, the J gene TRBJ2-5, with D possibly TRBD2 on 5 matching bases. The CDR3 runs to 12 residues. Germline V gene sequence: CDR1 GTSNPN, CDR2 SVGIG (reference sequence). With 0 bases removed from V and 9 bases from J, the gap between germline ends came to 11 bases. The CDR3 DNA is TGTGCCTGGAGTGTATTGAGGGAAGCCCAGTACTTC. It codes for CAWSVLREAQYF.

This rearrangement joins TRBV28 to TRBJ2-3; 11 nucleotides line up with TRBD2. Germline lookup yields CDR1 MDHEN and CDR2 SYDVKM. The CDR3 extends over 15 amino acids. V shed 5 bases and J 5 bases; nucleotides not matched to a gene: 6. Written as DNA, the CDR3 is TGTGCCAGCAGTCTAGCGGGAGGCGGGAAAGATACGCAGTATTTT. It specifies CASSLAGGGKDTQYF. The full variable domain, completed using reference TRBV28 and TRBJ2-3, is DVKVTQSSRYLVKRTGEKVFLECVQDMDHENMFWYRQDPGLGLRLIYFSYDVKMKEKGDIPEGYSVSREKKERFSLILESASTNQTSMYLCASSLAGGGKDTQYFGPGTRLTVL.

The chain carries TRBV7-2 and TRBJ1-2; 7 bases match TRBD1. V lost 5 bases, J lost 4 bases, and 7 bases stayed unmatched. Germline V gene data show CDR1 as SGHTA and CDR2 as FQGNSA. The CDR3 contains 14 residues. CDR3 coding DNA: TGTGCCAGCAGCCCCGACAGGGCTAGCTATGGCTACACCTTC. Protein product: CASSPDRASYGYTF.

The V gene is TRBV11-2, the J gene TRBJ2-1; D gene unclear. CDR1 and CDR2 (germline): SGHAT, FQNNGV. The CDR3 has 16 residues. V was cut by 3 bases and J by 1 base, with 13 bases left in between. CDR3 amino acids: CASSFPDWSSYNEQFF. The CDR3 DNA follows: TGTGCCAGCAGCTTTCCCGACTGGTCGTCCTACAATGAGCAGTTCTTC.

The chain has TRBV7-2 and TRBJ1-5; D is unresolved. This CDR3 comprises 15 residues. The germline V gene has CDR1 SGHTA and CDR2 FQGNSA. Trimming took 5 bases from V and 0 from J, leaving 11 bases between them. For the CDR3, the DNA is TGTGCCAGCAGCCTGGCTGTTTATAGCAATCAGCCCCAGCATTTT. Translation gives CASSLAVYSNQPQHF.

The genes are TRBV2 and TRBJ2-6; D is undetermined. CDR1 and CDR2 (germline): SNHLY, FYNNEI. The V end was cut by 4 bases, the J end by 1 base, with 8 bases between. CDR3 length equals 15 residues. CDR3 loop: CASSAGTSGANVLTF. CDR3 coding DNA: TGTGCCAGCAGTGCCGGTACGTCTGGGGCCAACGTCCTGACTTTC.

The rearrangement uses TRBV29-1 and TRBJ2-3, with D possibly called TRBD1 or TRBD2 (6 bases each). Germline CDR1 is SQVTM and CDR2 is ANQGSEA. The CDR3 loop spans 13 amino acids. V lost 6 bases and J 2 bases, leaving 12 bases between the germline ends. The CDR3 here is CSVAGHSTDTQYF. In DNA form, the CDR3 reads TGCAGCGTGGCGGGACACTCCACAGATACGCAGTATTTT.

The chain joins TRBV5-1 to TRBJ2-1; a weak D match, TRBD1 (5 bases). Germline assignment: CDR1 SGHRS and CDR2 YFSETQ. The V and J ends lost 3 bases and 4 bases respectively, with 11 bases between them. The CDR3 is made up of 14 amino acids. The DNA for the CDR3 is TGCGCCAGCAGCTCCGGACAAGAGTACAATGAGCAGTTCTTC. Protein sequence: CASSSGQEYNEQFF. The full variable domain, completed using reference TRBV5-1 and TRBJ2-1, is KAGVTQTPRYLIKTRGQQVTLSCSPISGHRSVSWYQQTPGQGLQFLFEYFSETQRNKGNFPGRFSGRQFSNSRSEMNVSTLELGDSALYLCASSSGQEYNEQFFGPGTRLTVL.

Worth noting for this clone: Distinct nucleotide sequences in the sample also encode this CDR3. The chain has TRBV4-1 and TRBJ1-3; D gene ambiguous. The CDR3 sequence is 16 residues long. The V end was cut by 0 bases, the J end by 1 base, with 10 bases between. Germline loops: CDR1 MGHRA, CDR2 YSYEKL. The CDR3: CASSQDLRGSGNTIYF. In DNA form, the CDR3 reads TGCGCCAGCAGCCAAGATTTAAGAGGGTCTGGAAACACCATATATTTT.

The genes are TRBV19 and TRBJ2-3; perhaps TRBD2 as D (5 bases). The V end lost 4 bases, the J end lost 1 base, and 9 bases lay between the germline ends. The germline gives CDR1 LNHDA, CDR2 SQIVND (reference sequence). The CDR3 totals 14 residues. CDR3 sequence reads: CASSRGSGTDTQYF. The CDR3 DNA follows: TGTGCCAGTAGTAGAGGGAGTGGCACAGATACGCAGTATTTT.